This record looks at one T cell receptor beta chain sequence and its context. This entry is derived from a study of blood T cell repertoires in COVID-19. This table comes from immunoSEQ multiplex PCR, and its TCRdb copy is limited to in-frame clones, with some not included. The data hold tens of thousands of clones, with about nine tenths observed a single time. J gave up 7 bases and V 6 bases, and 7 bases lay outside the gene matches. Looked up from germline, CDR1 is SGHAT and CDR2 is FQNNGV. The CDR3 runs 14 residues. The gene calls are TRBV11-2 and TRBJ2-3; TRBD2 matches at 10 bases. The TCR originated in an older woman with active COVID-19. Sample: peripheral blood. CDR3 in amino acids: CASRGAGGPNTQYF. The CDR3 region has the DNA TGTGCCAGCAGGGGAGCGGGGGGGCCAAATACGCAGTATTTT.